These 24 T cell receptor beta chains were all obtained from the same sample, sequenced in a study of shared clonotypes between healthy human individuals. TCRdb's copy holds only in-frame clones and misses some; the assay was immunoSEQ multiplex PCR. The table lists roughly 650,000 clones, around 97% of them singletons. The material sequenced was naive CD4+ T cells sorted from blood. Subset meaning: CD45RA+ positively selected. The receptors come from a woman between 25 and 40 years old in good health.

V usage is TRBV9 and J usage is TRBJ2-3; D tentatively reads TRBD1 or TRBD2 (6 bases each). V was cut by 3 bases and J by 2 bases, with 16 bases left in between. Germline V gene sequence: CDR1 SGDLS, CDR2 YYNGEE. The CDR3 has 16 residues. CDR3 sequence reads: CASSAGDSPDTDTQYF. CDR3 DNA: TGTGCCAGCAGCGCAGGGGACTCCCCAGACACAGATACGCAGTATTTT.

V gene TRBV28 combines with J gene TRBJ2-4, with D perhaps being TRBD1 or TRBD2 (7 bases each). The ends were cut back, 9 bases at V and 8 bases at J, with 23 bases in the middle. In germline, CDR1 is MDHEN, CDR2 SYDVKM. The CDR3 has 15 amino acids. The CDR3 nucleotides read TGTGCCAGTTCTCCAAGGGGGCGGGGGCCGGACATTCAGTACTTC. Its translation: CASSPRGRGPDIQYF.

The chain has TRBV27 and TRBJ2-1; D possibly matches TRBD1 or TRBD2 (5 bases each). The CDR3 is 16 amino acids. The V gene lost 3 bases and the J gene lost 6 bases, with 18 bases spanning the gap. CDR1 and CDR2 from the germline V gene are MNHEY and SMNVEV (reference sequence). The CDR3 protein is CASSFAPGLGVNEQFF. CDR3 in DNA: TGTGCCAGCAGTTTTGCGCCAGGGTTGGGGGTCAATGAGCAGTTCTTC.

This chain connects TRBV5-1 to TRBJ2-3; TRBD2 aligns across 7 bases. CDR1 SGHRS and CDR2 YFSETQ come from the germline V gene. Losses at the gene ends were 5 bases for V and 0 bases for J; bases not matched to a gene: 9. The CDR3 is made up of 16 amino acids. The CDR3 DNA reads TGCGCCAGCAGTTATGAGCGGGGAGGGAGCACAGATACGCAGTATTTT. It specifies CASSYERGGSTDTQYF.

This CDR3 is CASTLDRAGEQYF. The CDR3 DNA reads as TGTGCCAGCACCCTGGACAGGGCTGGAGAGCAGTACTTC. The chain carries TRBV28 and TRBJ2-7, with TRBD1 matching 8 bases. The V segment lost 7 bases and the J segment 7 bases; nucleotides outside the gene matches: 9. The CDR3 length is 13 residues. In germline, CDR1 is MDHEN, CDR2 SYDVKM.

V gene TRBV6-5 combines with J gene TRBJ1-2; D call uncertain. Germline assignment: CDR1 MNHEY and CDR2 SVGAGI. The ends were cut back, 8 bases at V and 2 bases at J, with 6 bases in the middle. CDR3 size: 11 residues. The CDR3 DNA is TGTGCCAGCCGGGCCAACTATGGCTACACCTTC. This encodes CASRANYGYTF.

The J gene is TRBJ2-7, the V gene TRBV28; D is unclear. The CDR3 is made up of 13 amino acids. Deletions cut 5 bases from V and 3 bases from J, with 11 bases between. Germline V gene data show CDR1 as MDHEN and CDR2 as SYDVKM. The CDR3 protein is CASSVLQVYEQYF. CDR3 coding DNA: TGTGCCAGCAGTGTCCTCCAGGTCTACGAGCAGTACTTC.

This rearrangement joins TRBV5-1 to TRBJ2-7; D is possibly TRBD2 (6 bases). CDR1 and CDR2 (germline): SGHRS, YFSETQ. The ends were cut back, 2 bases at V and 3 bases at J, with 18 bases in the middle. The CDR3 loop spans 16 amino acids. The CDR3 DNA reads TGCGCCAGCAGCTTCATAGACGGAGGGGTTCGCTACGAGCAGTACTTC. This gives the protein CASSFIDGGVRYEQYF.

This sequence joins TRBV20-1 and TRBJ2-7; D is uncertain. Germline values: CDR1 DFQATT, CDR2 SNEGSKA (reference sequence). The CDR3 spans 11 residues. Trimming removed 2 bases at V and 6 bases at J, with 8 bases between. The CDR3 here is CSARSLSEQYF. CDR3 DNA: TGCAGTGCTAGATCCCTGAGCGAGCAGTACTTC.

The chain couples TRBV5-1 to TRBJ2-5; maybe TRBD1 (7 bases). The J call may be mistaken, given a closer DNA end match to TRBJ2-7. Germline V lookup: CDR1 SGHRS, CDR2 YFSETQ. This CDR3 spans 15 amino acids. The CDR3: CASSSQGEASYEQYF. The CDR3 DNA reads as TGCGCCAGCAGCTCCCAGGGGGAGGCCTCCTACGAGCAGTACTTC.

The V and J genes are TRBV19 and TRBJ2-2; TRBD1 agrees at 7 bases. Per the germline V gene, CDR1 is LNHDA and CDR2 is SQIVND (reference sequence). The CDR3 loop spans 17 amino acids. Trimming at V came to 6 bases and at J to 0 bases, leaving 10 bases not matched to a gene. The CDR3 here is CASSRQGDTSNTGELFF. In nucleotides, the CDR3 is TGTGCCAGTAGCCGCCAGGGGGACACATCGAACACCGGGGAGCTGTTTTTT. Full variable domain (remainder filled in from reference TRBV19 and TRBJ2-2): DGGITQSPKYLFRKEGQNVTLSCEQNLNHDAMYWYRQDPGQGLRLIYYSQIVNDFQKGDIAEGYSVSREKKESFPLTVTSAQKNPTAFYLCASSRQGDTSNTGELFFGEGSRLTVL.

The J gene is TRBJ2-3, the V gene TRBV6-5, with TRBD1 as a possible D gene (6 bases). The CDR3 sequence is 13 residues long. CDR1 MNHEY and CDR2 SVGAGI come from the germline V gene. Trimming removed 7 bases at V and 0 bases at J, with 8 bases between. CDR3 sequence (DNA): TGTGCCAGCAAGACAGGCAGCACAGATACGCAGTATTTT. Translated: CASKTGSTDTQYF.

This chain uses TRBV6-1 with TRBJ2-1; 7 nucleotides match TRBD2. The CDR3 loop spans 15 amino acids. Unmatched junction bases numbered 5, after V lost 1 base and J lost 5 bases. Germline V gene lookup returns CDR1 MNHNS and CDR2 SASEGT. The CDR3 nucleotides read TGTGCCAGCAGTGAAGGGGCTAGCGGAGACAATGAGCAGTTCTTC. Translating it yields CASSEGASGDNEQFF.

This rearrangement joins TRBV28 to TRBJ1-2, with TRBD1 as a possible D gene (6 bases). CDR3 length: 17 residues. V was trimmed by 5 bases and J by 6 bases, leaving 25 bases between them. Per germline, CDR1 MDHEN and CDR2 SYDVKM. CDR3 nucleotides: TGTGCCAGCAGTCCCCGAGCCTGGGGGGGCGATCTCGATGGCTACACCTTC. It codes for CASSPRAWGGDLDGYTF.

The chain employs TRBV5-1 and TRBJ1-2; D is undetermined. The CDR3 totals 14 residues. Germline CDR1 reads SGHRS; CDR2 reads YFSETQ. V lost 0 bases and J lost 4, with 10 bases in between. CDR3 in DNA: TGCGCCAGCAGCTTGGTAGCGGGCTCCTATGGCTACACCTTC. Translated, it gives CASSLVAGSYGYTF.

The chain uses TRBV13 and TRBJ1-3; D unresolved. CDR1 and CDR2 (germline): PRHDT, FYEKMQ (reference sequence). Trimming removed 5 bases from V and 0 bases from J, with 20 bases in between. The CDR3 runs to 18 residues. The DNA of the CDR3 is TGTGCCAGCAGCCTCCTACCTTGGAACAGCGGCTCTGGAAACACCATATATTTT. This encodes CASSLLPWNSGSGNTIYF.

The rearrangement uses TRBV5-1 and TRBJ2-3; D is perhaps TRBD1 or TRBD2 (5 bases each). The germline V gene has CDR1 SGHRS and CDR2 YFSETQ. With 5 bases removed from V and 1 base from J, the gap between germline ends came to 8 bases. The CDR3 length is 13 residues. The chain's CDR3 is CASREGRTDTQYF. The CDR3 DNA follows: TGCGCCAGCAGAGAGGGGCGCACAGATACGCAGTATTTT.

The V and J genes are TRBV28 and TRBJ1-4; 7 nucleotides align to TRBD1. The germline CDR1 and CDR2 sequences are MDHEN and SYDVKM. The CDR3 is made up of 14 amino acids. V lost 5 bases, J lost 8 bases, and 8 bases stayed unmatched. Here the CDR3 DNA reads TGTGCCAGCAGTGTCGAGGGGGCCGGAGAAAAACTGTTTTTT. Amino acids: CASSVEGAGEKLFF.

V is TRBV28 and J is TRBJ2-7, with D unclear. CDR3 length equals 12 residues. The V end lost 2 bases, the J end lost 6 bases, and 8 bases lay between the germline ends. In germline, CDR1 is MDHEN, CDR2 SYDVKM. The CDR3 coding sequence is TGTGCCAGCAGTTTAGAGAGTGTCGAGCAGTACTTC. The encoded protein is CASSLESVEQYF.

The chain joins TRBV28 to TRBJ1-4; the match to TRBD1 covers 9 bases. Germline V gene data show CDR1 as MDHEN and CDR2 as SYDVKM. V lost 3 bases, J lost 10 bases, and 0 bases stayed unmatched. The CDR3 runs 12 residues. The CDR3 sequence is CASSLTGGKLFF. The CDR3, as DNA: TGTGCCAGCAGTTTGACAGGGGGAAAACTGTTTTTT.

The genes are TRBV16 and TRBJ2-1; D is uncertain. The germline V and J ends were trimmed by 4 bases and 5 bases, with 12 bases remaining between them. The CDR3 totals 14 residues. The germline V gene encodes CDR1 KGHSY and CDR2 FQNENV. CDR3 amino acids: CASSLLVADNEQFF. CDR3 in DNA: TGTGCCAGCAGCCTCCTCGTGGCGGACAATGAGCAGTTCTTC.

This chain connects TRBV28 to TRBJ2-7; D unclear. Germline CDR1 is MDHEN and CDR2 is SYDVKM. This CDR3 region has 14 residues. The V end was cut by 0 bases, the J end by 2 bases, with 8 bases between. The DNA of the CDR3 is TGTGCCAGCAGTTTATGGCAAGGAACCTACGAGCAGTACTTC. Translating gives CASSLWQGTYEQYF.

The genes are TRBV10-2 and TRBJ2-7; 7 bases are shared with TRBD1. Germline V gene lookup returns CDR1 WSHSY and CDR2 SAAADI. Trimming took 2 bases from V and 2 from J; bases not matched to a gene: 6. CDR3 length equals 15 residues. This CDR3 reads CASSEQGTATYEQYF. CDR3 in DNA: TGCGCCAGCAGTGAGCAAGGGACAGCTACCTACGAGCAGTACTTC.

The J gene is TRBJ1-1, the V gene TRBV7-9; no clear D gene. The CDR3 contains 13 residues. Germline CDR1 is SEHNR and CDR2 is FQNEAQ (reference sequence). The V and J ends lost 3 bases and 3 bases respectively, with 8 bases between them. CDR3 sequence (DNA): TGTGCCAGCAGCTTGAGGCGAGACACTGAAGCTTTCTTT. Residues: CASSLRRDTEAFF.